These T cell receptor beta chains were read from a single sample in a study of shared clonotypes between healthy human individuals. Profiling relied on immunoSEQ multiplex PCR, and the TCRdb table lists in-frame clones only, not all of them. The data contain about 2 million clones, about 95% of them singletons. The specimen was naive CD4+ T cells sorted from blood. Receptors were obtained from a man aged 18 to 29 in good health. The CDR3 runs from the conserved cysteine through the conserved F or W. The D gene is left open where the match is weak. Expanded clones are given a class, and other clones once, few, many or no size at all.

.,.,TRBV10-1,TRBJ1-1,TGCGCCAGCAGTGAGTCTTGGCAGGGGAGCACTGAAGCTTTCTTT,CASSESWQGSTEAFF
.,.,TRBV10-3,TRBJ2-7,TGTGCCATCGCTTTAACGGGAGCGACCTACGAGCAGTACTTC,CAIALTGATYEQYF
few,.,TRBV6-4,TRBJ1-5,TGTGCCAGCAGTGCGGACAAGAGGAGGGATCAGCCCCAGCATTTT,CASSADKRRDQPQHF
.,.,TRBV7-2,TRBJ1-4,TGTGCCAGCAGCTTAAGGCCCGGGACCAACAATGAAAAACTGTTTTTT,CASSLRPGTNNEKLFF
.,.,TRBV19,TRBJ2-5,TGTGCCAGTAGTAGTGGGGAGACCCAGTACTTC,CASSSGETQYF
.,.,TRBV19,TRBJ1-2,TGTGCCAGTAGTATAGCGTCCCGATCAAACTATGGCTACACCTTC,CASSIASRSNYGYTF
.,.,TRBV6-6,TRBJ2-3,TGTGCCAGCAGTGGACACCACACAGATACGCAGTATTTT,CASSGHHTDTQYF
.,.,TRBV5-6,TRBJ1-5,TGTGCCAGCAGCTTTCAAGCGGGCGCAGGCAATCAGCCCCAGCATTTT,CASSFQAGAGNQPQHF
.,TRBD1,TRBV28,TRBJ1-2,TGTGCCAGCAGTTCTCCCCTAGGGACAGGGGGTGGTGGCTACACCTTC,CASSSPLGTGGGGYTF
.,TRBD2,TRBV5-1,TRBJ2-5,TGCGCCAGCAGTCAAACCTGGACTAGCGGAGGAGAGACCCAGTACTTC,CASSQTWTSGGETQYF
.,TRBD1,TRBV10-3,TRBJ2-7,TGTGCCATCGGGGACAGGTATACCTACGAGCAGTACTTC,CAIGDRYTYEQYF
.,TRBD1,TRBV5-1,TRBJ1-4,TGCGCCAGCAGCCCAGGGACAGGGGGAGAAAAACTGTTTTTT,CASSPGTGGEKLFF
.,.,TRBV19,TRBJ1-2,TGTGCCAGTAGTAAGGCGGACAGCTACTATGGCTACACCTTC,CASSKADSYYGYTF
.,.,TRBV5-6,TRBJ1-5,TGTGCCAGCAGCTTGGCCCTGGGGGACAATCAGCCCCAGCATTTT,CASSLALGDNQPQHF
.,.,TRBV19,TRBJ1-1,TGTGCCAGTAGTATCTCCTCGAACACTGAAGCTTTCTTT,CASSISSNTEAFF
.,.,TRBV10-3,TRBJ1-3,TGTGCCATCAGTGGCATAACACGGCTCTCTGGAAACACCATATATTTT,CAISGITRLSGNTIYF
.,TRBD2,TRBV5-1,TRBJ2-3,TGCGCCAGCCTGTGGGGGGGTGGCACAGATACGCAGTATTTT,CASLWGGGTDTQYF
.,.,TRBV12-5,TRBJ2-2,TGTGCTAGTGGTCCCCCTGGGCATGGGGAGCTGTTTTTT,CASGPPGHGELFF
.,.,TRBV18,TRBJ2-7,TGTGCCAGCTCGTCGCCCGGGGGGCTCGAGCAGTACTTC,CASSSPGGLEQYF